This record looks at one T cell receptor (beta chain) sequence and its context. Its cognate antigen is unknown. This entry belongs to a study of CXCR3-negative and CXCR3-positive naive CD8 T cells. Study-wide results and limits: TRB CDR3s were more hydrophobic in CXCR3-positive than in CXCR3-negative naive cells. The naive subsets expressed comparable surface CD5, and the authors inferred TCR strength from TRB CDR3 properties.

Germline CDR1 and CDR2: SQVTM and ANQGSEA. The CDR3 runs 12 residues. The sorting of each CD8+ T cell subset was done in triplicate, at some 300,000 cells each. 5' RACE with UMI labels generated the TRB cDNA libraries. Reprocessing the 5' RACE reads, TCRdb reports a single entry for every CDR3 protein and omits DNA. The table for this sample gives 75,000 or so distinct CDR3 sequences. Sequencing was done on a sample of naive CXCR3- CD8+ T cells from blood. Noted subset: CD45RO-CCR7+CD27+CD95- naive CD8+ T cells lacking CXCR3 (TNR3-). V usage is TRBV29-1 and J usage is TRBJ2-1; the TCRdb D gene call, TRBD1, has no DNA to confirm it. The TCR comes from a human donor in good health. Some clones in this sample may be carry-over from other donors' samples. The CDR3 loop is CSGITGTNEQFF.